This T cell receptor (beta chain) was retrieved from a study of blood T cell repertoires in COVID-19 (dated by TCRdb to about 2020). General notes on the study: Samples from collaborators originated in the United States, Italy and Spain and spanned both the acute and convalescent phases of COVID-19. Samples were obtained from the ongoing ImmuneRACE study (first 160 participants) and from 1,254 subjects provided by 6 global collaborators. The sample metadata nearly always contained a de-identified subject ID, COVID-19 status, age in years and sex. The prospective study material was composed of cDNA or gDNA derived from T cells, B-cell-depleted T cells, or PBMCs. The dataset comprised deeply sampled blood TCRbeta repertoires from subjects exposed to, actively infected with, or recovered from COVID-19. The repertoires were released in a freely available public database intended as a resource for research on the immune response to SARS-CoV-2. HLA class I and class II types, where available, came from metadata supplied by the sample provider rather than from assay-based typing.

Each collaborating institution followed its own protocols to collect whole blood in K2EDTA tubes. Collaborator samples were shipped for TCRbeta analysis as frozen whole blood, isolated PBMCs, or DNA extracted from either sample type. CDR1 and CDR2, per the germline V gene (reference sequence), are LNHDA and SQIVND. Here V drops 7 bases and J drops 2 bases, and the junction holds 11 bases not matched to any gene. The CDR3 has 16 amino acids, counting the end cysteine and phenylalanine. The sequence is cut down to CDR3 DNA, 48 bases in frame from base 1. TCRbeta CDR3 regions were amplified from genomic DNA using the immunoSEQ Assay, a bias-controlled multiplex PCR. The authors' pipeline ran thus. The number of nucleated cells in each sample was estimated by amplification of reference gene primers within the assay. To quantify the absolute abundance of each unique TCRbeta CDR3 rearrangement, sequence reads were collapsed and filtered. For each sample, productive Simpson clonality was calculated as the square root of Simpson's diversity index across productive rearrangements. TCRdb took this table from immuneACCESS and kept in-frame rearrangements with V and J called. Such tables lack part of the clones; where checked against another copy, unresolved V genes explain under half of the gap, and the rest is unexplained. V and J calls and clone size are given by that table; D and trimming were obtained from the DNA. Counted in this sample were 50,000 to 55,000 clones; around 86% of them appeared once. The ten largest clones take up 11% to 15% of the sample.

Regarding this clone: Its specific antigen is unknown. Per-base qualities were not stored, and no clone one base away is much larger.

What the work shows at the level of the full study, not this receptor alone: The amount of clinical and demographic metadata varied by source and participant and was provided uncurated.

Sequenced sample: peripheral blood. This receptor chain uses TRBV19 and TRBJ1-3, with 7 central nucleotides matching TRBD1. This TCR was sampled from a man between 65 and 80 years old with acute or convalescent COVID-19. The CDR3 amino acid sequence is: CASKIGGTETGNTIYF. The DNA sequence follows: TGTGCCAGTAAAATAGGCGGGACAGAAACTGGAAACACCATATATTTT. Full variable domain (CDR3 extended with the reference TRBV19 and TRBJ1-3 proteins): DGGITQSPKYLFRKEGQNVTLSCEQNLNHDAMYWYRQDPGQGLRLIYYSQIVNDFQKGDIAEGYSVSREKKESFPLTVTSAQKNPTAFYLCASKIGGTETGNTIYFGEGSWLTVV.